A selection of T cell receptor beta chains follows, all from one sample in a study of T-cell memory formation after mild COVID-19. TCRdb re-derived calls from the 5' RACE reads in MiXCR, one entry per CDR3 protein. The data show about 400,000 distinct CDR3 sequences, 20% to 25% seen once. The sample was PBMCs or a T cell subset sorted from them (not recorded which). The receptors were sampled from an adult woman who had mild COVID-19 (a few samples of this study predate the infection). Cell type and time point are not known. CDR3s include the opening cysteine and the closing phenylalanine or tryptophan. The D gene is left open where the match is weak. The size entry is marked missing in some rows and otherwise reads once, few, many or a size class.

j_call | v_call | clone_size | d_call | cdr3_aa | cdr3_nt
TRBJ1-2 | TRBV3-1 | few | TRBD1 | CASSLGDSAVRGYTF | TGTGCCAGCAGCCTGGGGGACAGTGCGGTCCGAGGCTACACCTTC
TRBJ1-5 | TRBV25-1 | NA | NA | CASRGSGANQPQHF | TGTGCCAGCAGGGGATCGGGGGCGAATCAGCCCCAGCATTTT
TRBJ1-3 | TRBV29-1 | NA | NA | CSVTPNSGNTIYF | TGCAGCGTTACACCGAACTCTGGAAACACCATATATTTT
TRBJ2-1 | TRBV18 | few | TRBD2 | CASSPTLPAGGPHNEQFF | TGTGCCAGCTCACCAACCCTCCCAGCGGGAGGGCCCCACAATGAGCAGTTCTTC
TRBJ2-1 | TRBV14 | NA | TRBD1 | CASSQLDRDRNEQFF | TGTGCCAGCAGCCAATTGGACAGGGATCGCAATGAGCAGTTCTTC
TRBJ2-7 | TRBV12-3/TRBV12-4 | few | NA | CASSLLTGEQYF | TGTGCCAGCAGTCTCTTGACCGGGGAGCAGTACTTC
TRBJ2-5 | TRBV12-3/TRBV12-4 | few | NA | CASSPTEGVTQYF | TGTGCCAGCAGTCCAACGGAGGGGGTAACCCAGTACTTC
TRBJ1-3 | TRBV12-3/TRBV12-4 | once | NA | CASSLIAGTYSISGNTIYF | TGTGCCAGCAGTTTAATAGCTGGGACCTATTCCATTTCTGGAAACACCATATATTTT
TRBJ2-6 | TRBV10-3 | few | TRBD2 | CAIRGTTSGDSGANVLTF | TGTGCCATCAGGGGTACGACTAGCGGGGACTCTGGGGCCAACGTCCTGACTTTC
TRBJ1-2 | TRBV12-3/TRBV12-4 | NA | TRBD1 | CASRWTGRSYTF | TGTGCCAGCAGGTGGACAGGGCGGAGTTACACCTTC
TRBJ1-2 | TRBV12-3/TRBV12-4 | few | NA | CASSSVLARDGYTF | TGTGCCAGCAGTTCGGTTCTCGCGCGAGATGGCTACACCTTC
TRBJ2-5 | TRBV13 | NA | NA | CASSFSRGQETQYF | TGTGCCAGCAGCTTCTCGAGGGGGCAAGAGACCCAGTACTTC
TRBJ2-5 | TRBV28 | few | NA | CASSSGGPRPETQYF | TGTGCCAGCAGTTCTGGTGGGCCACGGCCCGAGACCCAGTACTTC
TRBJ2-3 | TRBV7-8 | NA | NA | CASSLPGGTLVTDTQYF | TGTGCCAGCAGCTTACCAGGGGGGACGTTGGTTACAGATACGCAGTATTTT
TRBJ2-3 | TRBV9 | many | NA | CASSVGGARSTDTQYF | TGTGCCAGCAGCGTAGGGGGGGCAAGGAGCACAGATACGCAGTATTTT
TRBJ2-1 | TRBV29-1 | few | TRBD1 | CSARKGAAGNEQFF | TGCAGCGCCCGAAAGGGGGCTGCAGGCAATGAGCAGTTCTTC
TRBJ2-1 | TRBV19 | NA | NA | CASSFGVPKGNEQFF | TGTGCCAGTAGTTTCGGAGTACCAAAGGGGAATGAGCAGTTCTTC
TRBJ2-5 | TRBV9 | NA | NA | CASSVQDYQETQYF | TGTGCCAGCAGCGTTCAGGACTATCAAGAGACCCAGTACTTC
TRBJ1-1 | TRBV15 | NA | NA | CATSRAQSVTLNTEAFF | TGTGCCACCAGCAGAGCGCAGTCGGTCACCTTAAACACTGAAGCTTTCTTT
TRBJ2-1 | TRBV4-1 | few | NA | CASSHGVVPNEQFF | TGCGCCAGCAGCCACGGGGTAGTACCCAATGAGCAGTTCTTC
TRBJ2-1 | TRBV19 | NA | TRBD2 | CASSSPGVSGRVRFF | TGTGCCAGTAGTTCCCCCGGTGTTAGCGGGAGGGTTCGGTTCTTC
TRBJ1-2 | TRBV20-1 | NA | NA | CSGPKGGTYGYTF | TGCAGTGGTCCGAAGGGGGGGACCTATGGCTACACCTTC
TRBJ1-1 | TRBV29-1 | few | NA | CSVGRTGTEAFF | TGCAGCGTTGGTCGGACCGGGACTGAAGCTTTCTTT
TRBJ2-1 | TRBV7-3 | NA | NA | CASSLSGASHNEQFF | TGTGCCAGCAGCCTCAGCGGTGCCTCCCACAATGAGCAGTTCTTC
TRBJ2-5 | TRBV3-1 | few | NA | CASSPWGEETQYF | TGTGCCAGCAGCCCCTGGGGCGAAGAGACCCAGTACTTC
TRBJ2-3 | TRBV29-1 | NA | TRBD1 | CSVEGGQVDTQYF | TGCAGCGTTGAAGGGGGACAGGTGGATACGCAGTATTTT
TRBJ2-7 | TRBV6-1 | NA | NA | CASTPDGIYEQYF | TGTGCCAGCACCCCCGACGGGATCTACGAGCAGTACTTC
TRBJ2-5 | TRBV29-1 | NA | TRBD1 | CSVGRDRAETQYF | TGCAGCGTTGGTAGGGACAGGGCGGAGACCCAGTACTTC
TRBJ2-3 | TRBV20-1 | many | TRBD2 | CSANGGAGTTDTQYF | TGCAGTGCTAACGGGGGAGCGGGAACCACAGATACGCAGTATTTT
TRBJ1-2 | TRBV18 | NA | TRBD1 | CASSPQDRVVTF | TGTGCCAGCTCACCACAGGACAGGGTGGTCACCTTC
TRBJ2-7 | TRBV6-5 | few | NA | CASRALYEQYF | TGTGCCAGCAGGGCGCTATACGAGCAGTACTTC
TRBJ1-4 | TRBV18 | NA | NA | CASSPSKVRGEKLFF | TGTGCCAGCTCACCTTCGAAGGTCCGGGGTGAAAAACTGTTTTTT
TRBJ2-3 | TRBV29-1 | NA | NA | CSARHSTEDTQYF | TGCAGCGCCCGCCACAGTACGGAAGATACGCAGTATTTT
TRBJ2-5 | TRBV7-8 | NA | NA | CASSFSPQGETQYF | TGTGCCAGCAGCTTTTCCCCCCAGGGGGAGACCCAGTACTTC
TRBJ2-7 | TRBV19 | few | TRBD1 | CASRSHLLTPGQTYEQYF | TGTGCCAGTAGATCCCATTTACTTACACCGGGACAGACCTACGAGCAGTACTTC
TRBJ1-1 | TRBV20-1 | few | NA | CSARSQGARLNTEAFF | TGCAGTGCTAGAAGTCAGGGCGCCAGATTGAACACTGAAGCTTTCTTT
TRBJ2-3 | TRBV19 | NA | NA | CASSSLPTVADTQYF | TGTGCCAGTAGTTCCCTCCCGACAGTAGCCGATACGCAGTATTTT
TRBJ2-7 | TRBV7-2 | few | TRBD2 | CASSPQAGRYEQYF | TGTGCCAGCAGCCCCCAAGCGGGAAGATACGAGCAGTACTTC
TRBJ2-3 | TRBV14 | NA | NA | CASSHTHTQYF | TGTGCCAGCAGCCACACACATACGCAGTATTTT
TRBJ2-6 | TRBV24-1 | NA | NA | CATSGFSGANVLTF | TGTGCCACCAGTGGGTTCTCTGGGGCCAACGTCCTGACTTTC
TRBJ2-5 | TRBV7-6 | few | TRBD2 | CASSRHTLSGPQETQYF | TGTGCCAGCAGCCGTCACACCCTTAGCGGGCCGCAAGAGACCCAGTACTTC
TRBJ2-3 | TRBV6-5 | NA | NA | CASSYSATDTQYF | TGTGCCAGCAGTTATTCAGCCACAGATACGCAGTATTTT
TRBJ1-1 | TRBV7-9 | few | NA | CASSPRTSLDMNTEAFF | TGTGCCAGCAGCCCCCGGACATCTCTTGATATGAACACTGAAGCTTTCTTT
TRBJ2-1 | TRBV6-5 | NA | NA | CASESGQGPFNEQFF | TGTGCCAGCGAATCGGGACAAGGGCCTTTCAATGAGCAGTTCTTC
TRBJ1-1 | TRBV7-8 | few | NA | CASSLSPLAGRRPFF | TGTGCCAGCAGCTTATCACCCCTCGCGGGGCGGCGCCCTTTCTTT
TRBJ2-7 | TRBV7-6 | few | NA | CASSLGDGCYEQYF | TGTGCCAGCAGCTTAGGGGACGGCTGCTACGAGCAGTACTTC